The next 24 T cell receptor beta chains were all read from a single sample in a study of regulatory T cells in long-lasting Graves disease. Construction of the TCR beta libraries employed iRepertoire HTBI primers in conjunction with Arm-PCR of CDR3 regions. Each CDR3 protein gets one entry after TCRdb re-called the multiplex PCR reads with MiXCR. The sample has over 350,000 distinct CDR3 sequences, 15% seen once. The sample's time point: newly diagnosed GD, antithyroid drugs for less than 3 months. PBMCs were the source of the RNA used for TCR sequencing. The same data also contributed to another study, on T cells in Graves' hyperthyroidism and ophthalmopathy.

This sample comprised peripheral blood mononuclear cells (PBMCs), obtained at new diagnosis, from a patient treated with antithyroid drugs. The source of these receptors is a woman aged 40 to 50 with Graves disease.

This clonotype was seen a few times. The chain recombines TRBV30 with TRBJ2-1; possibly TRBD1 or TRBD2 for D (5 bases each). The CDR3 extends over 13 amino acids. V lost 3 bases to trimming and J lost 16 bases, with 22 bases between them. The germline V gene encodes CDR1 GTSNPN and CDR2 SVGIG (reference sequence). This CDR3 reads CAWRGVGSPGYFF. The CDR3, as DNA: TGTGCCTGGAGGGGGGTTGGTTCTCCGGGGTACTTCTTC.

This chain links TRBV9 with TRBJ1-1; D is undetermined. V was pared by 7 bases and J by 0 bases, with 7 bases between. The V gene's germline CDR1 is SGDLS and CDR2 YYNGEE. The CDR3 runs 12 residues. DNA of the CDR3: TGTGCCAGCGGACTTCTGAACACTGAAGCTTTCTTT. Protein product: CASGLLNTEAFF.

The V gene is TRBV30, the J gene TRBJ1-4, with a tentative D call TRBD1 (6 bases). Trimming removed 1 base at V and 4 bases at J, with 19 bases between. CDR1 GTSNPN and CDR2 SVGIG come from the germline V gene (reference sequence). The CDR3 sequence is 17 residues long. The CDR3 nucleotides are TGTGCCTGGAGTGCCGACCCCCGCAGGGGCTATAATGAAAAACTGTTTTTT. This sequence encodes CAWSADPRRGYNEKLFF.

This clonotype was seen at least ten times. The chain is built from TRBV11-1 and TRBJ2-1; D perhaps matches TRBD1 (6 bases). In germline, CDR1 is SGHAT, CDR2 FQDESV (reference sequence). This CDR3 contains 11 residues. V was shortened by 6 bases and J by 8 bases, with 8 bases between the two germline ends. CDR3 loop: CASRQGDEQFF. The CDR3 nucleotides read TGTGCCAGCAGACAGGGTGATGAGCAGTTCTTC.

The rearrangement joins TRBV29-1 to TRBJ1-1, with 7 bases matching TRBD1. This CDR3 contains 16 residues. Trimming at V came to 3 bases and at J to 5 bases, leaving 15 bases not matched to a gene. Per the germline V gene, CDR1 is SQVTM and CDR2 is ANQGSEA. The CDR3 here is CSVERDSQPLGTEAFF. The CDR3, as DNA: TGCAGCGTTGAGCGGGACAGTCAACCCCTAGGGACTGAAGCTTTCTTT.

This clonotype was recorded once. CDR3 nucleotide sequence: TGCGCCAGCAGCCAAGATCACAACTTAAACTATGGCTACACCTTC. Residues: CASSQDHNLNYGYTF. The chain combines TRBV4-3 with TRBJ1-2; no definite D call. The CDR3 is made up of 15 amino acids. Between the trimmed V and J ends, which lost 0 bases and 2 bases, there was a span of 10 bases. Per germline, CDR1 LGHNA and CDR2 YSLEER.

The rearrangement links TRBV30 to TRBJ1-2, with a tentative D call TRBD1 (5 bases). CDR1 is GTSNPN and CDR2 is SVGIG in the germline V gene (reference sequence). This CDR3 comprises 16 residues. V was trimmed by 6 bases and J by 2 bases, leaving 22 bases between them. CDR3 in DNA: TGTGCCTGTGGGGCTGATTGGCAGGCCCTAAACTATGGCTACACCTTC. As protein: CACGADWQALNYGYTF.

This clonotype was seen repeatedly, ten times or more. V gene TRBV7-3 combines with J gene TRBJ1-2; D might be TRBD1 (6 bases). This CDR3 contains 13 residues. V was pared by 1 base and J by 7 bases, with 10 bases between. The germline CDR1 and CDR2 sequences are SGHTA and FQGTGA. The CDR3 sequence is CASSLSRGSGYTF. For the CDR3, the DNA is TGTGCCAGCAGCTTAAGCAGGGGATCTGGCTACACCTTC. Combining the CDR3 with reference TRBV7-3 and TRBJ1-2 gives the whole variable domain GAGVSQTPSNKVTEKGKYVELRCDPISGHTALYWYRQSLGQGPEFLIYFQGTGAADDSGLPNDRFFAVRPEGSVSTLKIQRTERGDSAVYLCASSLSRGSGYTFGSGTRLTVV.

This clonotype was detected many times. The J gene is TRBJ2-1, the V gene TRBV7-2; 9 bases match TRBD2. V lost 5 bases to trimming and J lost 8 bases; unmatched junction nucleotides: 10. CDR1 and CDR2 from the germline V gene are SGHTA and FQGNSA. This CDR3 spans 15 amino acids. CDR3 residues: CASSTTSGSWDEQFF. The CDR3 region has the DNA TGTGCCAGCAGCACGACTAGCGGTTCATGGGATGAGCAGTTCTTC.

This clonotype has at least ten counts. This chain joins TRBV27 and TRBJ2-3; D is unclear. The germline V and J ends were trimmed by 3 bases and 4 bases, with 5 bases remaining between them. CDR1 is MNHEY, CDR2 SMNVEV, per germline (reference sequence). The CDR3 is 12 residues long. Written as DNA, the CDR3 is TGTGCCAGCAGTTTTTCCGCAGATACGCAGTATTTT. This codes for CASSFSADTQYF.

The chain combines TRBV7-9 with TRBJ2-2; possible D gene TRBD1, 5 bases. Germline V CDR1 and CDR2: SEHNR, FQNEAQ (reference sequence). V shed 1 base and J shed 0 bases, with 18 bases lying between them. The CDR3 contains 19 residues. The CDR3 nucleotides are TGTGCCAGCAGCTTAGGTCCCTCGGACATAAGATCGAACACCGGGGAGCTGTTTTTT. Residues: CASSLGPSDIRSNTGELFF.

The genes are TRBV6-2 or TRBV6-3 and TRBJ2-4, with 10 bases matching TRBD2. The V gene end was trimmed by 5 bases and the J gene end by 6 bases; junction bases not matched to a gene: 4. This CDR3 is built from 14 residues. The V gene's germline CDR1 is MNHEY and CDR2 SVGEGT. The DNA for the CDR3 is TGTGCCAGCAGTGGCTCTAGCGGGGGAAACATTCAGTACTTC. It specifies CASSGSSGGNIQYF.

This clonotype was picked up a small number of times. The chain employs TRBV7-8 and TRBJ2-6; tentatively, D is TRBD2 (6 bases). The CDR3 totals 17 residues. Germline-derived CDR1 and CDR2 are SGHVS and FQNEAQ. V was clipped by 7 bases and J by 1 base, with 17 bases between them. The chain's CDR3 is CASIIRGGESGANVLTF. Written as DNA, the CDR3 is TGTGCCAGCATCATTAGAGGAGGGGAATCTGGGGCCAACGTCCTGACTTTC. The full variable domain, in which reference TRBV7-8 and TRBJ2-6 provide the parts outside the CDR3, is GAGVSQSPRYKVAKRGQDVALRCDPISGHVSLFWYQQALGQGPEFLTYFQNEAQLDKSGLPSDRFFAERPEGSVSTLKIQRTQQEDSAVYLCASIIRGGESGANVLTFGAGSRLTVL.

The table lists this clonotype with a few counts. The rearrangement links TRBV5-1 to TRBJ2-1; weak D call: TRBD1 (6 bases). This CDR3 comprises 20 residues. The V end lost 0 bases, the J end lost 2 bases, and 24 bases lay between the germline ends. Germline V gives CDR1 SGHRS, CDR2 YFSETQ. The CDR3 region has the DNA TGCGCCAGCAGCTTGGCCTTACCTTCAAGGGGGACAAAGACCTACAATGAGCAGTTCTTC. Its protein product is CASSLALPSRGTKTYNEQFF.

This clonotype was picked up many times. The V call is TRBV12-3 or TRBV12-4, the J call TRBJ2-7, with D uncertain. The V end lost 6 bases, the J end lost 2 bases, and 8 bases lay between the germline ends. This CDR3 contains 12 residues. The CDR3 DNA reads as TGTGCCAGCAGCCATGACCCCTACGAGCAGTACTTC. Translating gives CASSHDPYEQYF.

This clonotype was seen only a few times. In DNA form, the CDR3 reads TGTGCCAGCAGCTTGGGGCCCGCTTTCGAGGAAAAACTGTTTTTT. It yields the protein CASSLGPAFEEKLFF. The chain couples TRBV5-6 to TRBJ1-4; D not resolved. The CDR3 is 15 amino acids. V dropped 0 bases and J dropped 8 bases, with 14 bases sitting between them. CDR1 is SGHDT, CDR2 YYEEEE, per germline.

This clonotype has at least ten counts. The chain has TRBV11-2 and TRBJ1-5; 9 bases match TRBD1. CDR1 is SGHAT, CDR2 FQNNGV, per germline. The CDR3 runs 14 residues. V lost 3 bases to trimming and J lost 5 bases; unmatched junction nucleotides: 2. The CDR3, as DNA: TGTGCCAGCAGCTTTGGGACAGGGCATCAGCCCCAGCATTTT. It yields the protein CASSFGTGHQPQHF.

The chain couples TRBV7-9 to TRBJ1-3; D remains ambiguous. V lost 6 bases to trimming and J lost 2 bases, with 8 bases between them. The length of the CDR3 is 13 residues. The germline V gene encodes CDR1 SEHNR and CDR2 FQNEAQ (reference sequence). CDR3 amino acids: CASRLGTGNTIYF. CDR3 in DNA: TGTGCCAGCAGGCTTGGGACTGGAAACACCATATATTTT.

This clonotype was observed many times. The chain has TRBV2 and TRBJ1-1; D ambiguous. The CDR3 consists of 13 residues. Germline V gives CDR1 SNHLY, CDR2 FYNNEI. With 6 bases removed from V and 1 base from J, the gap between germline ends came to 9 bases. CDR3 sequence reads: CASRGKGNTEAFF. CDR3 sequence (DNA): TGTGCCAGCAGGGGCAAAGGGAACACTGAAGCTTTCTTT.

The chain has TRBV20-1 and TRBJ1-2; 9 nucleotides agree with TRBD1. From germline, CDR1 is DFQATT and CDR2 SNEGSKA (reference sequence). V lost 7 bases to trimming and J lost 3 bases; unmatched junction nucleotides: 6. The length of the CDR3 is 13 residues. CDR3 amino acids: CSGGTGWDYGYTF. CDR3 nucleotide sequence: TGCAGTGGAGGGACAGGGTGGGACTATGGCTACACCTTC.

This clonotype was seen ten or more times. The V call is TRBV7-3, the J call TRBJ1-2; D call uncertain. V dropped 0 bases and J dropped 10 bases, with 12 bases sitting between them. Germline CDR1 SGHTA, CDR2 FQGTGA. This CDR3 spans 13 amino acids. For the CDR3, the DNA is TGTGCCAGCAGCTTAACTGGAGCCCGTGACTACACCTTC. Translating gives CASSLTGARDYTF.

This clonotype appeared many times. This rearrangement joins TRBV13 to TRBJ2-3, with 10 bases lining up with TRBD2. The CDR3 has 16 amino acids. Looked up from germline, CDR1 is PRHDT and CDR2 is FYEKMQ (reference sequence). V shed 5 bases and J 0 bases; nucleotides not matched to a gene: 5. CDR3 sequence: CASSPGLATSTDTQYF. The CDR3 coding sequence is TGTGCCAGCAGCCCGGGACTAGCGACTAGCACAGATACGCAGTATTTT.

This clonotype was detected only a few times. Written as DNA, the CDR3 is TGTGCCAGCAGCCGTCAGGGGATAGGGGAGCAGTACTTC. This codes for CASSRQGIGEQYF. V gene TRBV7-2 combines with J gene TRBJ2-7; D is perhaps TRBD1 (6 bases). CDR1 SGHTA and CDR2 FQGNSA come from the germline V gene. The CDR3 has 13 residues. Trimming removed 5 bases at V and 7 bases at J, with 15 bases between.

V usage is TRBV6-1 and J usage is TRBJ1-3; D gene uncertain. The germline gives CDR1 MNHNS, CDR2 SASEGT. The CDR3 contains 15 residues. The ends were cut back, 6 bases at V and 0 bases at J, with 12 bases in the middle. DNA of the CDR3: TGTGCCAGCAGAACTACAGTGTACTCTGGAAACACCATATATTTT. It specifies CASRTTVYSGNTIYF.